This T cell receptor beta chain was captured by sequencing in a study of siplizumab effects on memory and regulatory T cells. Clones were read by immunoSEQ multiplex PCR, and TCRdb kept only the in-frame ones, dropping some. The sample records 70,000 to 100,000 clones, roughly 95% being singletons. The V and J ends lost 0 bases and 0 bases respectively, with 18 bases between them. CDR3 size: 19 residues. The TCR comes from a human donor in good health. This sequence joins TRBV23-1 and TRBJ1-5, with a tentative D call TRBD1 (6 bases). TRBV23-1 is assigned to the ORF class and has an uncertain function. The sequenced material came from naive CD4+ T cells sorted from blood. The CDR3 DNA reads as TGCGCCAGCAGTCAATCGAAACGCAGGGGCTGGTGTAGCAATCAGCCCCAGCATTTT. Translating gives CASSQSKRRGWCSNQPQHF.